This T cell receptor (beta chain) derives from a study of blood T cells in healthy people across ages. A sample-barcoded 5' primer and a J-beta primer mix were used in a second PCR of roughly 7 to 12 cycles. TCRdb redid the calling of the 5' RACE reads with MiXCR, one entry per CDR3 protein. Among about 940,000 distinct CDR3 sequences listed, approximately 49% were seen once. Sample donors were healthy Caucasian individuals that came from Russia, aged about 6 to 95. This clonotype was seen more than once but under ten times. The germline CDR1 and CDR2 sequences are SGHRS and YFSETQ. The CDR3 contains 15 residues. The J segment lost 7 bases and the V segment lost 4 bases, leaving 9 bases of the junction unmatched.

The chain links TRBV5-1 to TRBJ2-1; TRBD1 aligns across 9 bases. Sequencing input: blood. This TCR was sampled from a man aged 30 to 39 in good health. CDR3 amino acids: CASSPEGQGRNEQFF. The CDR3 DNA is TGCGCCAGCAGCCCGGAGGGACAGGGTAGAAATGAGCAGTTCTTC.